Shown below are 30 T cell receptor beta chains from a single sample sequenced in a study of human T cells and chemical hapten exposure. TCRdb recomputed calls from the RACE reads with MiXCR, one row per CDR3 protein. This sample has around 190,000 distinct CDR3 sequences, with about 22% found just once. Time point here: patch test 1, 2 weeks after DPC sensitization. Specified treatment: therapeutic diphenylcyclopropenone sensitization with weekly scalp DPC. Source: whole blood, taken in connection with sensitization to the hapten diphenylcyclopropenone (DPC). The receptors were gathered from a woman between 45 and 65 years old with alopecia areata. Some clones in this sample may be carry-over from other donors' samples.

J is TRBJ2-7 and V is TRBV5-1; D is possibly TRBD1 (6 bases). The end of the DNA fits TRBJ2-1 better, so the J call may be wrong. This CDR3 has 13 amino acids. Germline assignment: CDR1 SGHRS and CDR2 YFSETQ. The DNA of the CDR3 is TGCGCCAGCAGACAAGACAGGCCCTACGAGCAGTTCTTC. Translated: CASRQDRPYEQFF.

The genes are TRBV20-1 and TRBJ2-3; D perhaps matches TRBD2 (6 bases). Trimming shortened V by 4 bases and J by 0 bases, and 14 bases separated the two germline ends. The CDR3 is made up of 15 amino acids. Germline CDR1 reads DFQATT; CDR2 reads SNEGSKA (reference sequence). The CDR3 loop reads CSAITGTVSTDTQYF. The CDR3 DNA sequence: TGCAGTGCTATTACCGGGACTGTTAGCACAGATACGCAGTATTTT.

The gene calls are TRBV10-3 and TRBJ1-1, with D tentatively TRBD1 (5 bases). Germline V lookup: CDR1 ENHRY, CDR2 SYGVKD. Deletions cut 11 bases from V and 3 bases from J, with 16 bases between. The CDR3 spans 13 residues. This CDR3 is CAVGTGADTEAFF. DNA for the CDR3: TGTGCCGTCGGGACCGGGGCGGACACTGAAGCTTTCTTT.

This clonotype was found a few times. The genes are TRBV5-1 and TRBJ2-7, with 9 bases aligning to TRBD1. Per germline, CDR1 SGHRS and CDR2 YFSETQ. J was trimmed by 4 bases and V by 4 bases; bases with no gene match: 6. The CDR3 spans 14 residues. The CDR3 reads CASSTPGQGYEQYF. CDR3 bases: TGCGCCAGCAGCACTCCGGGACAGGGTTACGAGCAGTACTTC. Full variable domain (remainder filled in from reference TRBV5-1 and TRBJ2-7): KAGVTQTPRYLIKTRGQQVTLSCSPISGHRSVSWYQQTPGQGLQFLFEYFSETQRNKGNFPGRFSGRQFSNSRSEMNVSTLELGDSALYLCASSTPGQGYEQYFGPGTRLTVT.

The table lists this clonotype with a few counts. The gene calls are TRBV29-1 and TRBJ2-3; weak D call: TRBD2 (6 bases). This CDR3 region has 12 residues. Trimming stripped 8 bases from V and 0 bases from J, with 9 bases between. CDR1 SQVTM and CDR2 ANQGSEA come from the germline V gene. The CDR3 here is CSIAVSTDTQYF. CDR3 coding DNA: TGCAGCATAGCGGTTAGCACAGATACGCAGTATTTT.

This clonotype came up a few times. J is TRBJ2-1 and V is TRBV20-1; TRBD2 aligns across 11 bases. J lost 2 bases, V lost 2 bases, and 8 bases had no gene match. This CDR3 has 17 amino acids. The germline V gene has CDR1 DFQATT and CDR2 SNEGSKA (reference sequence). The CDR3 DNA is TGCAGTGCTAGATCATCTAGCGGGAGGAAAGCCTACAATGAGCAGTTCTTC. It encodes CSARSSSGRKAYNEQFF.

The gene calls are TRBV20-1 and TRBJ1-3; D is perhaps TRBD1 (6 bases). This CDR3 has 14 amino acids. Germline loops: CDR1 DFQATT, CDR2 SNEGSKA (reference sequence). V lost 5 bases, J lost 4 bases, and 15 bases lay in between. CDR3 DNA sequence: TGCAGTGCTCAACAAGCGGGACACGGAAACACCATATATTTT. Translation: CSAQQAGHGNTIYF.

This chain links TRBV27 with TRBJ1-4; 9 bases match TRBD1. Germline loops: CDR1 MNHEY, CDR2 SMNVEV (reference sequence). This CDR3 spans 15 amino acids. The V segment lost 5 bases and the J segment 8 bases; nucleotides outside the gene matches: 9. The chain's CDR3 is CASSLGQGGREKLFF. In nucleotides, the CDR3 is TGTGCCAGCAGTCTGGGACAGGGAGGGCGCGAAAAACTGTTTTTT.

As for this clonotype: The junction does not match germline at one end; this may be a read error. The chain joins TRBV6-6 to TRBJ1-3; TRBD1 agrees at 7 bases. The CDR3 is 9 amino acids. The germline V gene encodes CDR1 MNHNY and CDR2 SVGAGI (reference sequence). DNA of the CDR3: TGTGCCGCGGGGACAGTACTAATTTTT. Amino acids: CAAGTVLIF.

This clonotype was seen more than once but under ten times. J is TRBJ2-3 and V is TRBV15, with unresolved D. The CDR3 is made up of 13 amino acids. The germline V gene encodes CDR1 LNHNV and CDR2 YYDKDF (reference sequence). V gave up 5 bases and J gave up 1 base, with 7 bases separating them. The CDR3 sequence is CATSSGGTDTQYF. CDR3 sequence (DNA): TGTGCCACCAGCTCCGGAGGCACAGATACGCAGTATTTT.

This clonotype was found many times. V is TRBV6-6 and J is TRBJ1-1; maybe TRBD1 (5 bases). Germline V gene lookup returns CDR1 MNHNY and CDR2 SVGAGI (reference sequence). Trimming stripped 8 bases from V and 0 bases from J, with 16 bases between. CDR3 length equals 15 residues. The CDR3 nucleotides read TGTGCCAGCTCTTGGACACCCGCTATGAACACTGAAGCTTTCTTT. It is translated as CASSWTPAMNTEAFF.

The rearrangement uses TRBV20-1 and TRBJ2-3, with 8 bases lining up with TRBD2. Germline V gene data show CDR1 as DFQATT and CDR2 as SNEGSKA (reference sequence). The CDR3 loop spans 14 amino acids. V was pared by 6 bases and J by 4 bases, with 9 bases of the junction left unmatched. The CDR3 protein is CSAIAGLGSDTQYF. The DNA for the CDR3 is TGCAGTGCAATAGCGGGACTCGGGTCAGATACGCAGTATTTT.

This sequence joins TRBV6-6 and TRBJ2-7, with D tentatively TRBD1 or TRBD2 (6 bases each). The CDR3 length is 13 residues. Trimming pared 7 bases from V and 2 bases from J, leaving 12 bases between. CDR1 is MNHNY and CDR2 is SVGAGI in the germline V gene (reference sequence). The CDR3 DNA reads TGTGCCAGCACGGGGGCGGGGACCTACGAGCAGTACTTC. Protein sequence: CASTGAGTYEQYF.

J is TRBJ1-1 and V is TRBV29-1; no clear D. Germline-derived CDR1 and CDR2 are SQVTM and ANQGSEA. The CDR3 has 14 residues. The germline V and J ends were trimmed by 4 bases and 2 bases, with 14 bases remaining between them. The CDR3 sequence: CSVVPGSQNTEAFF. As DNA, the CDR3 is TGCAGCGTTGTACCCGGAAGCCAAAACACTGAAGCTTTCTTT.

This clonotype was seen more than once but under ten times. The CDR3 loop is CASSPWVGYEQYF. The CDR3 nucleotides are TGTGCCAGCAGCCCCTGGGTCGGGTACGAGCAGTACTTC. The V call is TRBV4-2, the J call TRBJ2-7; D is undetermined. With 4 bases removed from V and 4 bases from J, the gap between germline ends came to 11 bases. The CDR3 runs to 13 residues. Germline lookup yields CDR1 LGHNA and CDR2 YNFKEQ.

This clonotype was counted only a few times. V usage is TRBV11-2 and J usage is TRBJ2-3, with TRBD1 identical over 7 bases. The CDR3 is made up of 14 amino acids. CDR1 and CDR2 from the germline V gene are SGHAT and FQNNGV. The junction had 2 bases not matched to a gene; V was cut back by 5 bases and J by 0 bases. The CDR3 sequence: CASSPRGSTDTQYF. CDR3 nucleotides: TGTGCCAGCAGCCCCAGGGGGAGCACAGATACGCAGTATTTT.

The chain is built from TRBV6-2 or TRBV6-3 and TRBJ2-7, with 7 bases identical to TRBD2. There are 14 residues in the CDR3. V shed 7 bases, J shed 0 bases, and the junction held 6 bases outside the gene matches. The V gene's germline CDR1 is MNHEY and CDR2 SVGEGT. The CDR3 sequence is CASISGRSSYEQYF. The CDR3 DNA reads TGTGCCAGCATTAGCGGGCGTAGCTCCTACGAGCAGTACTTC.

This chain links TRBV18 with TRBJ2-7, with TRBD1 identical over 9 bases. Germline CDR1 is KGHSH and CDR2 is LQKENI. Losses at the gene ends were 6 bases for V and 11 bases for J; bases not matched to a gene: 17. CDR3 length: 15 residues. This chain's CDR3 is CASSPIRDREVNEYF. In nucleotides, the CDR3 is TGTGCCAGCTCTCCCATCCGGGACAGGGAGGTGAACGAGTACTTC.

The CDR3 spells CASSYRAGLSMNEQFF. The CDR3 DNA reads as TGTGCCAGCAGCTACCGAGCGGGTTTAAGTATGAATGAGCAGTTCTTC. This chain connects TRBV7-9 to TRBJ2-1, with a tentative D call TRBD2 (6 bases). This CDR3 region has 16 residues. The V gene lost 4 bases and the J gene lost 7 bases, with 20 bases spanning the gap. Germline-derived CDR1 and CDR2 are SEHNR and FQNEAQ (reference sequence).

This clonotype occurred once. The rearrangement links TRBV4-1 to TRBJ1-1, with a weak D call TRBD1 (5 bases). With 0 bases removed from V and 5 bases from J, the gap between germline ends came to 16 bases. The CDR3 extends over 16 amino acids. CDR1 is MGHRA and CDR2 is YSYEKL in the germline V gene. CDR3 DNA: TGCGCCAGCAGCCAAGATGCAGGGTGGGGAGGGACTGAAGCTTTCTTT. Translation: CASSQDAGWGGTEAFF.

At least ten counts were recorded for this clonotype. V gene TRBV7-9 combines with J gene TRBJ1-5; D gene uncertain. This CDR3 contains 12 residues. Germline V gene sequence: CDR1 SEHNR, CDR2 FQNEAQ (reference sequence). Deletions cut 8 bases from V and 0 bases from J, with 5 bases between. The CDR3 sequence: CASGNSNQPQHF. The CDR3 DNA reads TGTGCCAGCGGGAATAGCAATCAGCCCCAGCATTTT.

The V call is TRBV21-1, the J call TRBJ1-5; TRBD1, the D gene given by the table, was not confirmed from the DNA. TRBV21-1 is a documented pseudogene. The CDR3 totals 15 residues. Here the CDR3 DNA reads TGTGCCAGCAACCAGGGGGGGGATAGCAATCAGCCCCAGCATTTT. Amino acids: CASNQGGDSNQPQHF.

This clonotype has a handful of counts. The DNA of the CDR3 is TGCAGCGTTGGACAGGGAGTCAATGGCTACACCTTC. Protein product: CSVGQGVNGYTF. The chain combines TRBV29-1 with TRBJ1-2; TRBD1 matches at 7 bases. The germline V gene has CDR1 SQVTM and CDR2 ANQGSEA. This CDR3 has 12 residues. Germline trimming cut 4 bases from V and 6 bases from J; bases unmatched to any gene: 5.

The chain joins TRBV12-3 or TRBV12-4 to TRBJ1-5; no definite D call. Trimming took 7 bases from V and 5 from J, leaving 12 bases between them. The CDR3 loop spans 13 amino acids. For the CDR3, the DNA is TGTGCCAGCACAACCTCAGAGCATCAGCCCCAGCATTTT. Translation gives CASTTSEHQPQHF.

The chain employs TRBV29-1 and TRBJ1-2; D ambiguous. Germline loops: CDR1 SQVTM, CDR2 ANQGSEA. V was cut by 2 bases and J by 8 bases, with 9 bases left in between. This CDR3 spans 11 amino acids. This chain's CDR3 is CSVEFRIGYTF. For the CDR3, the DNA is TGCAGCGTTGAATTCAGGATCGGCTACACCTTC.

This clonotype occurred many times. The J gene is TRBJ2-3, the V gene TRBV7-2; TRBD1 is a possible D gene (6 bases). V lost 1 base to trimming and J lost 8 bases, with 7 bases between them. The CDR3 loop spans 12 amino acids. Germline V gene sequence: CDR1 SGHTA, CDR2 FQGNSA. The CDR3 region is CASSLVGGTQYF. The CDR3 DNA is TGTGCCAGCAGCTTAGTAGGGGGTACGCAGTATTTT. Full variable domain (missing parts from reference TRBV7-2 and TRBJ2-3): GAGVSQSPSNKVTEKGKDVELRCDPISGHTALYWYRQSLGQGLEFLIYFQGNSAPDKSGLPSDRFSAERTGGSVSTLTIQRTQQEDSAVYLCASSLVGGTQYFGPGTRLTVL.

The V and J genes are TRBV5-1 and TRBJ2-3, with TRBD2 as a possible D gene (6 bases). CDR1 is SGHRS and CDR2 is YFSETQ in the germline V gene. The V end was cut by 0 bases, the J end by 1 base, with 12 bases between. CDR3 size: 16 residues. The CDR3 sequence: CASSLGGDVGTDTQYF. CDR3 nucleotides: TGCGCCAGCAGCTTGGGCGGGGACGTTGGCACAGATACGCAGTATTTT.

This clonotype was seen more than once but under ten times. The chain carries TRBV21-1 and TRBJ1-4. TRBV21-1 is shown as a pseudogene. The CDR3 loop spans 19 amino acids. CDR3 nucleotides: TGTGCCAGCAGCAAAGCGCCCAGACAACCACGAGCAACTAATGAAAAACTGTTTTTT. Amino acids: CASSKAPRQPRATNEKLFF.

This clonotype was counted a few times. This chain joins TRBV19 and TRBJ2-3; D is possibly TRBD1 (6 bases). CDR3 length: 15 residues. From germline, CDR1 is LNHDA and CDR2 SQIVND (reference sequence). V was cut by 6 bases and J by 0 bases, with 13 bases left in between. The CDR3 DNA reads TGTGCCAGTAGCCGGGACACCTCTAGCACAGATACGCAGTATTTT. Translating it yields CASSRDTSSTDTQYF.

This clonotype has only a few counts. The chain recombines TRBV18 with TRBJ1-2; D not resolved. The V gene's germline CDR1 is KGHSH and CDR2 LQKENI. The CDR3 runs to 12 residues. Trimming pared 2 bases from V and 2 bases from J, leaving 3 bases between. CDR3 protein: CASSPGNYGYTF. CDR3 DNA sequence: TGTGCCAGCTCACCAGGGAACTATGGCTACACCTTC.